This is a list of T cell receptor beta chains from one sample in a study of T-cell reconstitution after alpha-beta-depleted transplantation in children. TCRdb re-analysed the PCR reads in MiXCR, keeping a single row per CDR3 protein. The sample lists about 420,000 distinct CDR3 sequences, about a sixth occurring once. This sample comprised PBMCs, mostly from graft donor cells, obtained 360 days after TCRalphabeta/CD19-depleted stem cell transplant. The receptors were gathered from a boy under three years old who had a stem cell transplant for Wiskott-Aldrich syndrome, so the T cells may come from the graft donor. Both conserved end residues are part of each CDR3. A D gene is named only where the DNA matches it firmly. Clone size is stated in some rows and not others, as once, few, many or a class when expanded.

D gene: TRBD1; V gene: TRBV5-1; clone size: .; J gene: TRBJ2-1; CDR3 protein: CASKIPGTVTNEQFF; CDR3 DNA: TGCGCCAGCAAAATCCCCGGGACAGTAACCAATGAGCAGTTCTTC
D gene: TRBD1; V gene: TRBV5-1; clone size: few; J gene: TRBJ2-1; CDR3 protein: CASNLAPGQQKVNEQFF; CDR3 DNA: TGCGCCAGCAACTTGGCCCCGGGACAGCAAAAGGTCAATGAGCAGTTCTTC
D gene: .; V gene: TRBV4-3; clone size: few; J gene: TRBJ2-3; CDR3 protein: CASSQVSSIRQYF; CDR3 DNA: TGCGCCAGCAGCCAAGTGTCCAGTATAAGGCAGTATTTT
D gene: .; V gene: TRBV20-1; clone size: few; J gene: TRBJ2-7; CDR3 protein: CSARDPRGTEYEQYF; CDR3 DNA: TGCAGTGCTAGAGATCCTCGGGGCACGGAGTACGAGCAGTACTTC
D gene: .; V gene: TRBV27; clone size: .; J gene: TRBJ2-3; CDR3 protein: CASSLPLEPLRF; CDR3 DNA: TGTGCCAGCAGTCTACCGCTCGAACCACTCAGATTT
D gene: .; V gene: TRBV20-1; clone size: .; J gene: TRBJ1-5; CDR3 protein: CSARGPSGSYQPQHF; CDR3 DNA: TGCAGTGCCCGGGGACCTTCGGGCTCTTATCAGCCCCAGCATTTT
D gene: TRBD1; V gene: TRBV25-1; clone size: .; J gene: TRBJ2-4; CDR3 protein: CASSEWTGGEGKNIQYF; CDR3 DNA: TGTGCCAGCAGTGAATGGACAGGGGGCGAAGGCAAAAACATTCAGTACTTC
D gene: TRBD2; V gene: TRBV7-9; clone size: .; J gene: TRBJ2-2; CDR3 protein: CASSLGTRSTGELFF; CDR3 DNA: TGTGCCAGCAGCTTAGGGACTAGGAGTACCGGGGAGCTGTTTTTT
D gene: .; V gene: TRBV12-3/TRBV12-4; clone size: .; J gene: TRBJ2-5; CDR3 protein: CASRNTGETQYF; CDR3 DNA: TGTGCCAGCAGAAATACAGGGGAGACCCAGTACTTC
D gene: .; V gene: TRBV11-2; clone size: .; J gene: TRBJ2-1; CDR3 protein: CASRRLLGPPYNEQFF; CDR3 DNA: TGTGCCAGCAGGCGCCTCCTTGGCCCACCCTACAATGAGCAGTTCTTC
D gene: .; V gene: TRBV5-6; clone size: few; J gene: TRBJ2-5; CDR3 protein: CASSDQIGRITTQYF; CDR3 DNA: TGTGCCAGCAGCGATCAGATTGGGCGGATAACGACCCAGTACTTC
D gene: TRBD1; V gene: TRBV15; clone size: .; J gene: TRBJ1-5; CDR3 protein: CATRDRGEYQPQHF; CDR3 DNA: TGTGCCACCAGGGACAGGGGAGAGTATCAGCCCCAGCATTTT
D gene: .; V gene: TRBV5-1; clone size: many; J gene: TRBJ2-7; CDR3 protein: CASSLVSGIPEQYF; CDR3 DNA: TGCGCCAGCAGCTTGGTGAGCGGCATCCCTGAGCAGTACTTC
D gene: .; V gene: TRBV5-1; clone size: many; J gene: TRBJ1-2; CDR3 protein: CASSLSQGDYGYTF; CDR3 DNA: TGCGCCAGCAGCTTGAGTCAGGGAGACTATGGCTACACCTTC
D gene: TRBD1; V gene: TRBV5-6; clone size: .; J gene: TRBJ1-2; CDR3 protein: CASSSSDRVPNYGYTF; CDR3 DNA: TGTGCCAGCAGCTCGTCAGACAGGGTGCCTAACTATGGCTACACCTTC
D gene: .; V gene: TRBV7-9; clone size: .; J gene: TRBJ2-5; CDR3 protein: CASSSRGVGSEETQYF; CDR3 DNA: TGTGCCAGCAGCTCGAGGGGGGTAGGGTCAGAAGAGACCCAGTACTTC
D gene: .; V gene: TRBV11-1; clone size: .; J gene: TRBJ2-3; CDR3 protein: CASSPRKVLLTDTQYF; CDR3 DNA: TGTGCCAGCAGCCCGAGGAAGGTCCTTCTCACAGATACGCAGTATTTT
D gene: TRBD1; V gene: TRBV2; clone size: .; J gene: TRBJ2-2; CDR3 protein: CASRSGTATGELFF; CDR3 DNA: TGTGCCAGCAGATCCGGGACAGCGACCGGGGAGCTGTTTTTT
D gene: TRBD1; V gene: TRBV2; clone size: .; J gene: TRBJ2-1; CDR3 protein: CASTGTGGHEQFF; CDR3 DNA: TGTGCCAGCACCGGGACAGGGGGCCATGAGCAGTTCTTC
D gene: .; V gene: TRBV7-2; clone size: .; J gene: TRBJ1-3; CDR3 protein: CASSLVRQLSGNTIYF; CDR3 DNA: TGTGCCAGCAGCTTAGTCCGACAGCTCTCTGGAAACACCATATATTTT
D gene: .; V gene: TRBV4-3; clone size: .; J gene: TRBJ2-4; CDR3 protein: CASSQDLPGIQYF; CDR3 DNA: TGCGCCAGCAGCCAAGATCTTCCGGGTATTCAGTACTTC
D gene: TRBD2; V gene: TRBV6-1; clone size: few; J gene: TRBJ2-7; CDR3 protein: CASTKGTSGKYEQYF; CDR3 DNA: TGTGCCAGCACAAAGGGGACTAGCGGGAAGTACGAGCAGTACTTC
D gene: .; V gene: TRBV6-6; clone size: .; J gene: TRBJ1-5; CDR3 protein: CASRNREAQPQHF; CDR3 DNA: TGTGCCAGCAGGAACAGGGAGGCTCAGCCCCAGCATTTT
D gene: TRBD1; V gene: TRBV5-1; clone size: .; J gene: TRBJ1-1; CDR3 protein: CASSLPGGGTEAFF; CDR3 DNA: TGCGCCAGCAGCTTACCAGGGGGAGGCACTGAAGCTTTCTTT
D gene: TRBD1; V gene: TRBV10-1; clone size: few; J gene: TRBJ2-4; CDR3 protein: CASSGRGTEEAKNIQYF; CDR3 DNA: TGCGCCAGCAGTGGCAGGGGGACAGAGGAGGCCAAAAACATTCAGTACTTC
D gene: TRBD2; V gene: TRBV12-3/TRBV12-4; clone size: few; J gene: TRBJ2-7; CDR3 protein: CASSFWRGGGNEQYF; CDR3 DNA: TGTGCCAGCAGTTTCTGGCGGGGGGGCGGAAACGAGCAGTACTTC